The next 19 T cell receptor beta chains were all read from a single sample in a study of response to subunit inactivated influenza vaccine. Via MiXCR, TCRdb re-called the RT-PCR reads, giving one row per CDR3 protein. The sample holds about 190,000 distinct CDR3 sequences, approximately 15% seen once. This material consisted of CD8+ T cells sorted from PBMCs, taken 5 to 6 days after vaccination. The origin of the receptors is a man aged 50 to 60 who received an inactivated influenza vaccine.

This chain uses TRBV27 with TRBJ2-7; 13 bases fit TRBD2. The CDR3 runs 14 residues. Germline loops: CDR1 MNHEY, CDR2 SMNVEV (reference sequence). Trimming removed 2 bases from V and 6 bases from J; junction bases left unmatched: 1. CDR3 amino acids: CASSLGTSGIEQYF. The CDR3 bases are TGTGCCAGCAGTTTAGGGACTAGCGGGATCGAGCAGTACTTC.

This clonotype was seen repeatedly, ten times or more. The chain uses TRBV5-1 and TRBJ2-2; possibly TRBD1 for D (5 bases). Germline V gene sequence: CDR1 SGHRS, CDR2 YFSETQ. V lost 4 bases and J lost 2, with 18 bases in between. This CDR3 is built from 17 residues. CDR3 sequence (DNA): TGCGCCAGCAGCATGGGGCGGTTCGGGCGAAACACCGGGGAGCTGTTTTTT. Protein sequence: CASSMGRFGRNTGELFF.

This clonotype was detected a few times. The chain links TRBV12-3 or TRBV12-4 to TRBJ1-4; 7 nucleotides line up with TRBD1. This CDR3 contains 15 residues. The V gene end was trimmed by 7 bases and the J gene end by 3 bases; junction bases not matched to a gene: 8. The CDR3 here is CASISGTDANEKLFF. CDR3 coding DNA: TGTGCCAGCATTTCGGGGACAGACGCTAATGAAAAACTGTTTTTT.

This clonotype occurred a few times. V is TRBV5-6 and J is TRBJ2-1; 11 bases line up with TRBD2. The CDR3 runs 16 residues. The germline CDR1 and CDR2 sequences are SGHDT and YYEEEE. J lost 2 bases, V lost 4 bases, and 5 bases had no gene match. The CDR3 protein is CASSTQTSGAYNEQFF. The CDR3 nucleotides read TGTGCCAGCAGCACCCAGACTAGCGGGGCCTACAATGAGCAGTTCTTC.

This clonotype showed up just a few times. The V gene is TRBV6-5, the J gene TRBJ1-2; no clear D gene. V lost 2 bases and J lost 5, with 12 bases in between. Germline loops: CDR1 MNHEY, CDR2 SVGAGI. This CDR3 is 14 amino acids long. The CDR3 bases are TGTGCCAGCAGTTACGGTGCCAGTGATTATGGCTACACCTTC. Amino acid sequence: CASSYGASDYGYTF.

The V and J genes are TRBV4-2 and TRBJ2-5; the match to TRBD2 covers 12 bases. The V and J ends lost 5 bases and 4 bases, in that order; junction bases with no gene match: 5. CDR1 is LGHNA and CDR2 is YNFKEQ in the germline V gene. CDR3 length: 15 residues. The CDR3 region is CASSMLLAGGETQYF. The DNA of the CDR3 is TGTGCCAGCAGCATGTTACTAGCGGGAGGAGAGACCCAGTACTTC.

This clonotype appeared a few times. This sequence joins TRBV11-2 and TRBJ1-5; tentative D call: TRBD1 (5 bases). V was clipped by 5 bases and J by 3 bases, with 11 bases between them. The CDR3 covers 14 residues. Germline lookup yields CDR1 SGHAT and CDR2 FQNNGV. The DNA for the CDR3 is TGTGCCAGCAGCCATCCGGGGCCCAATCAGCCCCAGCATTTT. Protein: CASSHPGPNQPQHF.

The chain uses TRBV12-3 or TRBV12-4 and TRBJ1-2; TRBD1 might be the D (6 bases). The CDR3 is 13 residues long. V shed 7 bases and J shed 4 bases, with 13 bases lying between them. CDR3 sequence (DNA): TGTGCCAGCACCCATGGGGGCCCCTATGGCTACACCTTC. This translates into CASTHGGPYGYTF.

This clonotype was recorded a few times. The chain combines TRBV7-6 with TRBJ2-1; TRBD2 matches at 8 bases. Trimming at V came to 1 base and at J to 3 bases, leaving 11 bases not matched to a gene. The CDR3 has 18 residues. Germline assignment: CDR1 SGHVS and CDR2 FNYEAQ. In DNA, the CDR3 is TGTGCCAGCAGCTTAGAGACCACTAGCGGAGGACACTACAATGAGCAGTTCTTC. It encodes CASSLETTSGGHYNEQFF.

This clonotype appeared many times. The chain uses TRBV12-3 or TRBV12-4 and TRBJ2-5; weak D call: TRBD2 (6 bases). V was cut by 2 bases and J by 1 base, with 11 bases left in between. This CDR3 contains 15 residues. CDR3 residues: CASSLFGGLQETQYF. CDR3 DNA sequence: TGTGCCAGCAGTTTATTCGGGGGACTCCAAGAGACCCAGTACTTC.

This clonotype was detected many times. The genes are TRBV12-3 or TRBV12-4 and TRBJ2-7; tentatively, D is TRBD2 (6 bases). Trimming stripped 5 bases from V and 4 bases from J, with 15 bases between. There are 14 residues in the CDR3. For the CDR3, the DNA is TGTGCCAGCAGTGGCGGGACTCCGTCTTACGAGCAGTACTTC. Translation: CASSGGTPSYEQYF.

The chain links TRBV28 to TRBJ2-4, with D possibly TRBD1 on 5 matching bases. The V end lost 6 bases, the J end lost 0 bases, and 12 bases lay between the germline ends. CDR3 length: 15 amino acids. Germline CDR1 is MDHEN and CDR2 is SYDVKM. This CDR3 reads CASRHDSVAKNIQYF. CDR3 nucleotides: TGTGCCAGCAGACATGACAGTGTAGCCAAAAACATTCAGTACTTC.

V is TRBV27 and J is TRBJ1-1; D not resolved. Deletions cut 5 bases from V and 4 bases from J, with 17 bases between. The CDR3 covers 15 residues. Germline CDR1 MNHEY, CDR2 SMNVEV (reference sequence). In nucleotides, the CDR3 is TGTGCCAGCAGTCCCGCCCCAGTTATGAGCACTGAAGCTTTCTTT. As protein: CASSPAPVMSTEAFF.

This clonotype has only a few counts. The chain has TRBV5-1 and TRBJ2-7, with TRBD2 matching over 7 bases. V dropped 1 base and J dropped 0; count of bases not matched to a gene: 4. The CDR3 spans 15 residues. Germline V CDR1 and CDR2: SGHRS, YFSETQ. This CDR3 is CASSLRGTNSYEQYF. The CDR3 nucleotides are TGCGCCAGCAGCTTGAGAGGGACTAACTCCTACGAGCAGTACTTC.

This clonotype was seen only a few times. The J gene is TRBJ2-5, the V gene TRBV7-2; 8 bases are a match to TRBD1. The CDR3 is 22 amino acids. Germline assignment: CDR1 SGHTA and CDR2 FQGNSA. The J segment lost 5 bases and the V segment lost 3 bases, leaving 29 bases of the junction unmatched. The CDR3 bases are TGTGCCAGCAGCTTTTCTTATCGGGGCGAGGGACAGGAGCTATTGTTGTATGAGACCCAGTACTTC. Translating it yields CASSFSYRGEGQELLLYETQYF.

The sample holds a few counts of this clonotype. V and J are TRBV6-6 and TRBJ2-1; the D gene is possibly TRBD2 (7 bases). Germline lookup yields CDR1 MNHNY and CDR2 SVGAGI (reference sequence). Trimming shortened V by 0 bases and J by 13 bases, and 13 bases separated the two germline ends. The CDR3 sequence is 13 residues long. The CDR3 is CASSYSTGGAQFF. CDR3 DNA: TGTGCCAGCAGTTACTCGACTGGGGGGGCCCAGTTCTTC.

The chain links TRBV28 to TRBJ2-1; maybe TRBD1 (5 bases). V lost 3 bases and J 3 bases, leaving 12 bases between the germline ends. Looked up from germline, CDR1 is MDHEN and CDR2 is SYDVKM. This CDR3 spans 15 amino acids. In DNA form, the CDR3 reads TGTGCCAGCAGTTTGGACACAACCAACTACAATGAGCAGTTCTTC. Translating gives CASSLDTTNYNEQFF.

This clonotype has a handful of counts. The J gene is TRBJ2-5, the V gene TRBV9; no clear D gene. Per the germline V gene, CDR1 is SGDLS and CDR2 is YYNGEE. V lost 0 bases and J lost 1, with 10 bases in between. This CDR3 spans 15 amino acids. The CDR3 sequence is CASSVGSGVQETQYF. The CDR3 DNA follows: TGTGCCAGCAGCGTAGGGTCAGGAGTCCAAGAGACCCAGTACTTC.

V is TRBV7-9 and J is TRBJ2-1; perhaps TRBD2 as D (7 bases). CDR3 size: 16 residues. V gave up 6 bases and J gave up 3 bases, with 18 bases separating them. CDR1 SEHNR and CDR2 FQNEAQ come from the germline V gene (reference sequence). CDR3 coding DNA: TGTGCCAGCAGAACCCCGGGGGGCCGCGTCTACAATGAGCAGTTCTTC. Translation: CASRTPGGRVYNEQFF.